Listed here are 19 T cell receptor beta chains from one sample, sequenced in a study of Graves' ophthalmopathy and Graves' hyperthyroidism. From RNA, the CDR3 regions of TCR beta chains were amplified and sequenced. The library came from an HTBI-primed first-round RT-PCR and a second-round multiplex PCR. From the multiplex PCR reads, TCRdb called clonotypes with MiXCR, one entry per CDR3 protein. The sample carries over a million distinct CDR3 sequences, less than 45% recorded once. The sample consisted of peripheral blood or thyroid tissue (not recorded which). The source is an adult man with Graves' hyperthyroidism.

In its sample, this clonotype was seen many times. This rearrangement joins TRBV11-1 to TRBJ2-7, with 10 nucleotides matching TRBD2. This CDR3 comprises 15 residues. Trimming removed 5 bases from V and 5 bases from J; junction bases left unmatched: 9. The V gene's germline CDR1 is SGHAT and CDR2 FQDESV (reference sequence). CDR3 protein: CASSPSGRARNEQYF. The DNA of the CDR3 is TGTGCCAGCAGCCCAAGCGGGAGGGCTCGAAACGAGCAGTACTTC.

The V call is TRBV25-1, the J call TRBJ2-5; 10 bases agree with TRBD2. The CDR3 is made up of 13 amino acids. V shed 3 bases and J 9 bases; nucleotides not matched to a gene: 4. The germline gives CDR1 MGHDK, CDR2 SYGVNS. CDR3 sequence: CASSDILAGAQYF. CDR3 in DNA: TGTGCCAGCAGTGACATCCTAGCGGGAGCCCAGTACTTC.

The J gene is TRBJ1-4, the V gene TRBV12-3 or TRBV12-4; D is ambiguous. There are 17 residues in the CDR3. Trimming stripped 6 bases from V and 5 bases from J, with 22 bases between. The CDR3 sequence is CASSSGGVNTLNEKLFF. The DNA for the CDR3 is TGTGCCAGCAGCTCGGGAGGCGTCAATACCTTAAATGAAAAACTGTTTTTT.

This clonotype was recorded at least ten times. The chain recombines TRBV29-1 with TRBJ2-7; 9 positions agree with TRBD1. Per the germline V gene, CDR1 is SQVTM and CDR2 is ANQGSEA. CDR3 length equals 14 residues. V was pared by 4 bases and J by 5 bases, with 9 bases of the junction left unmatched. In DNA form, the CDR3 reads TGCAGCGTTGGTCTTTTCACAGGGGGCCACGAGCAGTACTTC. Encoded protein: CSVGLFTGGHEQYF.

The V call is TRBV29-1, the J call TRBJ2-7; D gene unclear. CDR1 is SQVTM, CDR2 ANQGSEA, per germline. Trimming cost V 8 bases and J 1 base, with 9 bases left between them. This CDR3 has 11 amino acids. The CDR3 coding sequence is TGCAGCTTCGGCGGTTCCTACGAGCAGTACTTC. Translation gives CSFGGSYEQYF.

This clonotype was seen many times. V is TRBV7-2 and J is TRBJ1-2; D might be TRBD1 (6 bases). CDR3 length: 15 residues. Germline V gives CDR1 SGHTA, CDR2 FQGNSA. Trimming removed 6 bases at V and 4 bases at J, with 18 bases between. CDR3: CASRPGGPKGYGYTF. In DNA form, the CDR3 reads TGTGCCAGCAGACCCGGGGGGCCTAAAGGCTATGGCTACACCTTC.

This clonotype was counted between two and nine times. This sequence joins TRBV12-3 or TRBV12-4 and TRBJ1-2; 9 positions match TRBD1. V lost 7 bases to trimming and J lost 4 bases; unmatched junction nucleotides: 13. The length of the CDR3 is 16 residues. CDR3 sequence reads: CASNQPGQGALYGYTF. For the CDR3, the DNA is TGTGCCAGCAATCAGCCGGGACAGGGTGCGCTCTATGGCTACACCTTC.

This clonotype was seen a few times. J is TRBJ2-5 and V is TRBV5-5; 12 bases align to TRBD1. V shed 4 bases and J 4 bases; nucleotides not matched to a gene: 14. Germline V gives CDR1 SGHKS, CDR2 YYEKEE (reference sequence). There are 18 residues in the CDR3. Here the CDR3 reads CASSPGQGALIKGETQYF. CDR3 DNA sequence: TGTGCCAGCAGCCCGGGACAGGGGGCCTTAATTAAGGGAGAGACCCAGTACTTC. Supplemented by reference TRBV5-5 and TRBJ2-5, the full variable domain reads DAGVTQSPTHLIKTRGQQVTLRCSPISGHKSVSWYQQVLGQGPQFIFQYYEKEERGRGNFPDRFSARQFPNYSSELNVNALLLGDSALYLCASSPGQGALIKGETQYFGPGTRLLVL.

The rearrangement uses TRBV29-1 and TRBJ1-1; TRBD1 agrees at 8 bases. J was trimmed by 1 base and V by 3 bases; bases with no gene match: 7. Germline loops: CDR1 SQVTM, CDR2 ANQGSEA. CDR3 size: 15 residues. The CDR3: CSVEGTGVGNTEAFF. The CDR3 nucleotides read TGCAGCGTTGAGGGGACAGGAGTGGGGAACACTGAAGCTTTCTTT.

This clonotype was recorded a few times. The rearrangement joins TRBV25-1 to TRBJ1-1, with TRBD1 matching 9 bases. CDR3 length equals 13 residues. CDR1 is MGHDK, CDR2 SYGVNS, per germline. Trimming took 6 bases from V and 10 from J; bases not matched to a gene: 9. The CDR3 is CASSRTGERGAFF. CDR3 nucleotides: TGTGCCAGCAGCCGGACAGGGGAGAGGGGAGCTTTCTTT.

This clonotype was detected a few times. V is TRBV28 and J is TRBJ1-1; no reliable D call. V was clipped by 3 bases and J by 4 bases, with 6 bases between them. This CDR3 is built from 12 residues. CDR1 is MDHEN, CDR2 SYDVKM, per germline. CDR3 amino acids: CASSFWITEAFF. The DNA for the CDR3 is TGTGCCAGCAGTTTTTGGATCACTGAAGCTTTCTTT.

Comments on this clonotype: With a much larger clone just one base away, this may be a read error. The gene calls are TRBV13 and TRBJ1-5; D is unclear. Per the germline V gene, CDR1 is PRHDT and CDR2 is FYEKMQ (reference sequence). V dropped 4 bases and J dropped 6 bases, with 7 bases sitting between them. This CDR3 region has 12 residues. CDR3 sequence (DNA): TGTGCCAGCAGCTGCGGGCTTCAGCCCCAGCATTTT. It codes for CASSCGLQPQHF.

This clonotype was observed at least ten times. This chain connects TRBV10-3 to TRBJ2-5; 7 bases agree with TRBD2. CDR1 is ENHRY, CDR2 SYGVKD, per germline. Losses at the gene ends were 4 bases for V and 2 bases for J; bases not matched to a gene: 13. The CDR3 contains 17 residues. The CDR3 region is CAISGGEASGKQETQYF. DNA of the CDR3: TGTGCCATCAGTGGAGGAGAGGCTAGCGGAAAACAAGAGACCCAGTACTTC.

The chain carries TRBV25-1 and TRBJ2-2, with D possibly called TRBD1 or TRBD2 (6 bases each). Germline V gene lookup returns CDR1 MGHDK and CDR2 SYGVNS. The CDR3 runs 13 residues. CDR3 region: CAGVGGGTGELFF. The CDR3 coding sequence is TGTGCTGGAGTAGGAGGGGGCACCGGGGAGCTGTTTTTT.

This clonotype has ten or more counts. The rearrangement uses TRBV7-2 and TRBJ2-5; D perhaps matches TRBD1 (5 bases). Germline V gene sequence: CDR1 SGHTA, CDR2 FQGNSA. The CDR3 has 15 amino acids. Trimming stripped 1 base from V and 2 bases from J, with 11 bases between. The CDR3 DNA follows: TGTGCCAGCAGCTTAGTGTACAGGCCACAAGAGACCCAGTACTTC. It is translated as CASSLVYRPQETQYF. Together with reference TRBV7-2 and TRBJ2-5, the CDR3 gives the full variable domain: GAGVSQSPSNKVTEKGKDVELRCDPISGHTALYWYRQSLGQGLEFLIYFQGNSAPDKSGLPSDRFSAERTGGSVSTLTIQRTQQEDSAVYLCASSLVYRPQETQYFGPGTRLLVL.

CDR3 coding DNA: TGCAGCGTTGGGCTGGGTGGGGAGACCCAGTACTTC. It codes for CSVGLGGETQYF. The gene calls are TRBV29-1 and TRBJ2-5; the D is unclear. Deletions cut 4 bases from V and 5 bases from J, with 11 bases between. Germline V gene lookup returns CDR1 SQVTM and CDR2 ANQGSEA. CDR3 length: 12 amino acids. Combining the CDR3 with reference TRBV29-1 and TRBJ2-5 gives the whole variable domain SAVISQKPSRDICQRGTSLTIQCQVDSQVTMMFWYRQQPGQSLTLIATANQGSEATYESGFVIDKFPISRPNLTFSTLTVSNMSPEDSSIYLCSVGLGGETQYFGPGTRLLVL.

This clonotype was counted ten times or more. J is TRBJ2-2 and V is TRBV7-2, with 12 nucleotides matching TRBD1. The CDR3 has 15 amino acids. Germline V gene sequence: CDR1 SGHTA, CDR2 FQGNSA. Losses at the gene ends were 4 bases for V and 7 bases for J; bases not matched to a gene: 4. The CDR3 DNA follows: TGTGCCAGCAGCTCGGGACAGGGGGCCGGCGGGGAGCTGTTTTTT. Amino acids: CASSSGQGAGGELFF.

The chain links TRBV20-1 to TRBJ2-5, with D tentatively TRBD1 or TRBD2 (5 bases each). The CDR3 is made up of 14 amino acids. Per the germline V gene, CDR1 is DFQATT and CDR2 is SNEGSKA (reference sequence). V lost 4 bases and J lost 1, with 13 bases in between. The DNA for the CDR3 is TGCAGTGCTAATCCCTCGGGGCTCCAAGAGACCCAGTACTTC. Amino acid sequence: CSANPSGLQETQYF.

The CDR3 DNA follows: TGTGCCACCACCCTATTTTATGGGGGAGCCGAGCAGTACTTC. Protein: CATTLFYGGAEQYF. This rearrangement joins TRBV11-2 to TRBJ2-7; D tentatively fits TRBD1 or TRBD2 (5 bases each). The CDR3 runs to 14 residues. Germline V lookup: CDR1 SGHAT, CDR2 FQNNGV. Trimming took 10 bases from V and 6 from J, leaving 22 bases between them.